Detailed here is one T cell receptor beta chain. The antigen is unknown. Cells designated naive CD8 were CD45RO-negative and were positively selected for CCR7, with terminally differentiated effector memory CD45RA+ cells excluded. Germline CDR1 is SGHNT and CDR2 is YYREEE (reference sequence). The ends were cut back, 0 bases at V and 2 bases at J, with 9 bases in the middle. The CDR3 loop spans 15 amino acids. The data derive from a study of shared clonotypes between healthy human individuals. Study-wide points: Sequencing of the sorted subsets was shown by rarefaction to be incomplete despite large depth. Non-shared clonotypes had lower generation probabilities than clonotypes shared by all four sorted-subset donors. Donor scarcity curtailed the genetic and exposure-history diversity represented herein.

Libraries were prepared by immunoSEQ multiplex PCR; TCRdb keeps only in-frame clonotypes and omits some of them. Of millions of clones listed, roughly 95% are singletons. The chain carries TRBV5-4 and TRBJ2-1; D unclear. The sequencing input was naive CD8+ T cells sorted from blood. The receptor's source is a man aged 18 to 29 in good health. The CDR3 sequence: CASSLAVGAYNEQFF. CDR3 DNA sequence: TGTGCCAGCAGCTTGGCAGTTGGGGCCTACAATGAGCAGTTCTTC.